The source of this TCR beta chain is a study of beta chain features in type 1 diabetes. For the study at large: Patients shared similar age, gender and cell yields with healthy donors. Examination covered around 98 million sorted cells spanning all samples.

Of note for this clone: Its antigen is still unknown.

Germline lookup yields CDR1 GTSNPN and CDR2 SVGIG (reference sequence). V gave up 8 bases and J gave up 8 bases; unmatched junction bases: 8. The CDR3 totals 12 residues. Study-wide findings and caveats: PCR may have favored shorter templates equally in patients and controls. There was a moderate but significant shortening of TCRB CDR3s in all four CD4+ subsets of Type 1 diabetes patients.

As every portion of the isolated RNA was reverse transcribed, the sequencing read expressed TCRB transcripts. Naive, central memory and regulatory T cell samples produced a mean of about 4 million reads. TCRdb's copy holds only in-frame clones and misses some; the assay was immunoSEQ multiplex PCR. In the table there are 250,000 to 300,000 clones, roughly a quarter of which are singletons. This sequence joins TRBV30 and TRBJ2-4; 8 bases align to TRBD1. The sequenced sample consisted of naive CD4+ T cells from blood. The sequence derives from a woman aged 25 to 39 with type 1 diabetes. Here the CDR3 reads CARGQGGDIQYF. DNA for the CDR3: TGTGCCCGTGGACAGGGAGGTGACATTCAGTACTTC. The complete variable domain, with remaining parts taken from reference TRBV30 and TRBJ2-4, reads SQTIHQWPATLVQPVGSPLSLECTVEGTSNPNLYWYRQAAGRGLQLLFYSVGIGQISSEVPQNLSASRPQDRQFILSSKKLLLSDSGFYLCARGQGGDIQYFGAGTRLSVL.